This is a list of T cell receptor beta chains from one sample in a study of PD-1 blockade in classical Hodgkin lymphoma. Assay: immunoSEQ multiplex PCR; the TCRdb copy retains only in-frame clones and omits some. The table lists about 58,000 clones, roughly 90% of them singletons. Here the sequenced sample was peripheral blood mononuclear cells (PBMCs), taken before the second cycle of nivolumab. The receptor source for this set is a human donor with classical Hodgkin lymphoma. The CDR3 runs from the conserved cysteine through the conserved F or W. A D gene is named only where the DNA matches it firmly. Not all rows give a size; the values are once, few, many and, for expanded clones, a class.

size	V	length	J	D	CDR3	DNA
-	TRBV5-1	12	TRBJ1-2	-	CASSHQGYGYTF	TGCGCCAGCAGCCATCAGGGGTATGGCTACACCTTC
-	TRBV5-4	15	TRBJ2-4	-	CASSPPPSTENIQYF	TGTGCCAGCAGCCCCCCCCCTTCGACGGAAAACATTCAGTACTTC
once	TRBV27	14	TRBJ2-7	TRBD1	CASSSLNPRTGTFF	TGTGCCAGCAGTTCCTTGAACCCCAGGACAGGGACCTTCTTC
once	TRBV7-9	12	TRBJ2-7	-	CASSPRLDEQYF	TGTGCCAGCAGCCCGAGACTAGACGAGCAGTACTTC
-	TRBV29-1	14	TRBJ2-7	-	CSVELFFPYYEQYF	TGCAGCGTTGAACTGTTTTTTCCATACTACGAGCAGTACTTC
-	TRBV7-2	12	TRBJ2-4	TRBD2	CPPGGAKNIQYF	TGTCCCCCGGGGGGGGCCAAAAACATTCAGTACTTC
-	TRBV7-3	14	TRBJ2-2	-	CASSSTLETGELFF	TGTGCCAGCAGCTCCACACTAGAGACCGGGGAGCTGTTTTTT
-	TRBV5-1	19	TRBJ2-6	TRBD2	CASTLGEGLSSSGANVLTF	TGCGCCAGTACCCTGGGGGAGGGCCTATCTTCCTCTGGGGCCAACGTCCTGACTTTC
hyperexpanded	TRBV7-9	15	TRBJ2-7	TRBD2	CASSLVGLEAVEQYF	TGTGCCAGCAGCTTAGTAGGACTAGAAGCGGTCGAGCAGTACTTC
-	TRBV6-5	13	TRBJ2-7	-	CASSPDSSYEQYF	TGTGCCAGCAGTCCCGACAGCTCCTACGAGCAGTACTTC
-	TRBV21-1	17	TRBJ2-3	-	CASSYPGGGARTDTQYF	TGTGCCAGCAGCTACCCAGGTGGCGGGGCGCGCACAGATACGCAGTATTTT
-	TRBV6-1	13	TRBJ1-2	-	CASSELGVAGYTF	TGTGCCAGCAGTGAACTTGGTGTGGCAGGCTACACCTTC
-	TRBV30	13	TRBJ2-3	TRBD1	CAWSGKDRHTQYF	TGTGCCTGGAGTGGCAAGGACAGGCATACGCAGTATTTT
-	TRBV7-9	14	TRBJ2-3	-	CASSPTGPGDTQYF	TGTGCCAGCAGCCCGACAGGTCCTGGGGATACGCAGTATTTT
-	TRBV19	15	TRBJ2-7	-	CASSLPDSSLYEQYF	TGTGCCAGTAGTTTGCCGGACAGTTCGTTGTACGAGCAGTACTTC
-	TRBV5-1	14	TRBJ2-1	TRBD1	CASSWGQDYNEQFF	TGCGCCAGCAGCTGGGGACAGGATTACAATGAGCAGTTCTTC
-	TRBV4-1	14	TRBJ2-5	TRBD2	CASSQLAGVETQYF	TGCGCCAGCAGCCAATTAGCGGGAGTTGAGACCCAGTACTTC
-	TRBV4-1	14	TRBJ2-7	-	CASSQDIGTYEQYF	TGCGCCAGCAGCCAGGACATTGGGACCTACGAGCAGTACTTC
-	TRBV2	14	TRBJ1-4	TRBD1	CAREARDRNEKLFF	TGTGCCAGAGAAGCCCGGGACAGGAATGAAAAACTGTTTTTT
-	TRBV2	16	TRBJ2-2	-	CARQADPLLIPGELFF	TGTGCCAGACAAGCGGACCCCCTCCTCATCCCCGGGGAGCTGTTTTTT
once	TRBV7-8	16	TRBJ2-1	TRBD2	CASSLDSLAGENEQFF	TGTGCCAGCAGCTTAGATAGTCTAGCGGGAGAGAATGAGCAGTTCTTC
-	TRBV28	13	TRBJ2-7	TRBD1	CASSSGQDDEQYF	TGTGCCAGCAGTTCGGGACAGGACGACGAGCAGTACTTC
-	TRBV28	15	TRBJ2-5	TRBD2	CASSWTSGRSETQYF	TGTGCCAGCAGTTGGACTAGCGGGAGGTCCGAGACCCAGTACTTC
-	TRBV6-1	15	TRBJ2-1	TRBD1	CASSEWDRGYNEQFF	TGTGCCAGCAGTGAATGGGACAGGGGCTACAATGAGCAGTTCTTC
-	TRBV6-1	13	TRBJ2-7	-	CASSEDNSYEQYF	TGTGCCAGCAGTGAGGACAACTCCTACGAGCAGTACTTC
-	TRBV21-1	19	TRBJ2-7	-	CASSKNINGRGFPAYEQYF	TGTGCCAGCAGCAAAAATATAAATGGCAGGGGATTTCCCGCCTACGAGCAGTACTTC
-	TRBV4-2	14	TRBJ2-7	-	CASSQEGPSAEQYF	TGTGCCAGCAGCCAAGAGGGACCATCCGCCGAGCAGTACTTC
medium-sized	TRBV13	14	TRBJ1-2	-	CASSLGGPHYGYTF	TGTGCCAGCAGCTTAGGAGGACCGCACTATGGCTACACCTTC
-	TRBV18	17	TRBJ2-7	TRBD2	CASSRYSGRAADHEQYF	TGTGCCAGCTCACGGTATAGCGGGAGGGCCGCAGACCACGAGCAGTACTTC
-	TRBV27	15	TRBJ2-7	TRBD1	CASSLRDRVGYEQYF	TGTGCCAGCAGTCTCCGGGACAGGGTTGGGTACGAGCAGTACTTC
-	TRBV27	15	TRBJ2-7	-	CASSLIVQLPYEQYF	TGTGCCAGCAGTTTAATAGTACAGCTCCCCTACGAGCAGTACTTC
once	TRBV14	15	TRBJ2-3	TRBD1	CASSLQDRWKDTQYF	TGTGCCAGCAGCCTCCAGGACAGGTGGAAAGATACGCAGTATTTT
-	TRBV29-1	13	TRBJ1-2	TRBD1	CSAHPTGVYGYTF	TGCAGCGCCCACCCCACAGGGGTTTATGGCTACACCTTC
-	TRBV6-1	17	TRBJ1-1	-	CASSADTLPSMNTEAFF	TGTGCCAGCAGTGCGGACACACTCCCCTCTATGAACACTGAAGCTTTCTTT
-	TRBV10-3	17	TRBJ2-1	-	CAISESVGTTVQNEQFF	TGTGCCATCAGTGAGTCGGTGGGAACAACCGTACAAAATGAGCAGTTCTTC
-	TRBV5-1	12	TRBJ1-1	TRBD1	CASSAVQGSTFF	TGCGCCAGCAGCGCAGTACAGGGGTCCACTTTCTTT
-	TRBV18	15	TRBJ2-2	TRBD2	CASSLTSASTGELFF	TGTGCCAGCTCACTAACTAGCGCGAGTACCGGGGAGCTGTTTTTT
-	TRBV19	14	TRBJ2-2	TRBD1	CASSMGQGLGELFF	TGTGCCAGTAGTATGGGACAGGGTCTCGGGGAGCTGTTTTTT
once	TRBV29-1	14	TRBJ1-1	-	CSVRRGIVNTEAFF	TGCAGCGTCCGGAGGGGGATCGTGAACACTGAAGCTTTCTTT
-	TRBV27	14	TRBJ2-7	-	CASSLSKGFYEQYF	TGTGCCAGCAGTTTATCGAAGGGATTCTACGAGCAGTACTTC
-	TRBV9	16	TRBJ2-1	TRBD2	CASSASLAGGLNEQFF	TGTGCCAGCAGCGCCTCTCTAGCGGGGGGGCTTAATGAGCAGTTCTTC
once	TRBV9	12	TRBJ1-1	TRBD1	CASSGDRGAAFF	TGTGCCAGCAGCGGAGACAGGGGGGCGGCTTTCTTT
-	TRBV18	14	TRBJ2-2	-	CASSPLSSSGELFF	TGTGCCAGCTCACCACTGTCTTCAAGCGGGGAGCTGTTTTTT
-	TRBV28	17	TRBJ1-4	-	CASSVLRARRTNEKLFF	TGTGCCAGCAGTGTTTTGAGGGCTCGAAGGACAAATGAAAAACTGTTTTTT
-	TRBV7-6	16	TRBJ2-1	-	CASRLRPGVGVHEQFF	TGTGCCAGCAGACTCAGGCCCGGGGTAGGGGTACATGAGCAGTTCTTC
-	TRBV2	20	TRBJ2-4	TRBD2	CASSVNPASGRAKAKNIQYF	TGTGCCAGCAGTGTGAACCCGGCTAGCGGGAGGGCAAAGGCCAAAAACATTCAGTACTTC
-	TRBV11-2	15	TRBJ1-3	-	CASSLGAGAGNTIYF	TGTGCCAGCAGCTTAGGGGCAGGGGCTGGAAACACCATATATTTT
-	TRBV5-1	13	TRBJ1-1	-	CASSQGENTEAFF	TGCGCCTCCAGCCAAGGAGAAAACACTGAAGCTTTCTTT
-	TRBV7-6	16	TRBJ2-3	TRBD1	CASSLMDRGVPDTQYF	TGTGCCAGCAGCTTAATGGACAGGGGGGTCCCAGATACGCAGTATTTT
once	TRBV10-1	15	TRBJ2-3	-	CASSELGQGSDTQYF	TGCGCCAGCAGTGAGTTGGGGCAGGGGTCGGATACGCAGTATTTT
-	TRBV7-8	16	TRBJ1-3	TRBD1	CASSMTGTGSGNTIYF	TGTGCCAGCAGCATGACCGGGACAGGCTCTGGAAACACCATATATTTT
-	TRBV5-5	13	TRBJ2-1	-	CASSLVPYNEQFF	TGTGCCAGCAGCTTGGTCCCCTACAATGAGCAGTTCTTC
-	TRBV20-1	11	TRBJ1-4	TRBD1	CSVRQGIQLFF	TGCAGTGTTAGACAGGGGATCCAACTGTTTTTT
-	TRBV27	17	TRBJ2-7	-	CASSSAQPGGRPYEQYF	TGTGCCAGCAGTTCAGCTCAACCCGGTGGGCGGCCTTACGAGCAGTACTTC
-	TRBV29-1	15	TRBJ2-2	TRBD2	CSALSGLAVVGELFF	TGCAGCGCCCTCTCGGGACTAGCTGTTGTCGGGGAGCTGTTTTTT
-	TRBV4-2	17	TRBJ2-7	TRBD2	CASSQDFLAGVNYEQYF	TGTGCCAGCAGCCAAGATTTTTTGGCGGGGGTTAACTACGAGCAGTACTTC
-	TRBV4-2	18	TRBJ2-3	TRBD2	CASSPRAVGAGVTDTQYF	TGTGCCAGCAGCCCAAGGGCCGTTGGGGCGGGAGTGACAGATACGCAGTATTTT